The 27 T cell receptor beta chains listed next were all sequenced from one sample in a study of identical twins. TCRdb passed the 5' RACE reads through MiXCR, listing each CDR3 protein once. This table has 750,000 to 950,000 distinct CDR3 sequences, around 12% appearing once. These data were also reused for a study on yellow fever vaccine responses in identical twins.

Sequencing was performed on PBMCs. The receptor source for this set is a woman aged 18-29 years in good health.

This clonotype was seen a few times. The chain recombines TRBV7-7 with TRBJ2-7, with a tentative D call TRBD1 (5 bases). V lost 2 bases and J lost 4, with 15 bases in between. Per germline, CDR1 SSHAT and CDR2 FNYEAQ (reference sequence). This CDR3 spans 15 amino acids. The CDR3 region is CASSLHSGSPYEQYV. The CDR3 DNA sequence: TGTGCCAGCAGCTTACATTCAGGGTCTCCTTACGAGCAGTACGTC.

The V and J genes are TRBV7-2 and TRBJ1-5; D may be TRBD1 (5 bases). CDR1 is SGHTA, CDR2 FQGNSA, per germline. The V end was cut by 5 bases, the J end by 0 bases, with 14 bases between. The CDR3 has 16 amino acids. CDR3: CASSPPGVYSNQPQHF. The CDR3 region has the DNA TGTGCCAGCAGCCCGCCGGGGGTTTATAGCAATCAGCCCCAGCATTTT.

The rearrangement joins TRBV7-6 to TRBJ2-3, with no clear D. Germline V gives CDR1 SGHVS, CDR2 FNYEAQ. The CDR3 extends over 13 amino acids. Trimming left V 3 bases short and J 4 bases short, with 8 bases between. The chain's CDR3 is CASSFDGPDTQYF. DNA for the CDR3: TGTGCCAGCAGCTTTGACGGGCCAGATACGCAGTATTTT.

This clonotype was seen a handful of times. The chain uses TRBV10-3 and TRBJ2-3, with D possibly called TRBD1 or TRBD2 (5 bases each). The CDR3 contains 16 residues. V was trimmed by 8 bases and J by 4 bases, leaving 22 bases between them. In germline, CDR1 is ENHRY, CDR2 SYGVKD. CDR3 nucleotides: TGTGCCATCGGAGCCGGGACCCGAACTGCCGCAGATACGCAGTATTTT. The encoded protein is CAIGAGTRTAADTQYF.

This clonotype has a handful of counts. The CDR3 sequence: CASSLGVGTSGEPFYEQYV. The CDR3 nucleotides are TGCGCCAGCAGCTTGGGCGTAGGGACTAGCGGGGAGCCATTCTACGAGCAGTACGTC. The gene calls are TRBV5-1 and TRBJ2-7; 13 nucleotides match TRBD2. In germline, CDR1 is SGHRS, CDR2 YFSETQ. There are 19 residues in the CDR3. J gave up 3 bases and V 0 bases, and 12 bases lay outside the gene matches.

This clonotype was counted between two and nine times. The chain couples TRBV29-1 to TRBJ2-2; unclear D gene. The CDR3 spans 11 residues. Trimming took off 0 bases at V and 11 bases at J, with 7 bases between the two ends. The germline gives CDR1 SQVTM, CDR2 ANQGSEA. CDR3 sequence (DNA): TGCAGCGTTGAAGACCGGCGAGAGCTGTTTTTT. This encodes CSVEDRRELFF.

This clonotype was detected a few times. V and J are TRBV20-1 and TRBJ2-1, with 14 positions matching TRBD2. The length of the CDR3 is 18 residues. CDR1 and CDR2 from the germline V gene are DFQATT and SNEGSKA (reference sequence). The ends lost 3 bases at V and 2 bases at J; junction bases unmatched: 9. CDR3 region: CSARTSGGARQTYNEQFF. Written as DNA, the CDR3 is TGCAGTGCTAGGACTAGCGGGGGGGCAAGGCAAACCTACAATGAGCAGTTCTTC.

The table lists this clonotype with a few counts. The chain carries TRBV4-1 and TRBJ1-3; 7 bases are shared with TRBD1. CDR1 is MGHRA and CDR2 is YSYEKL in the germline V gene. V shed 1 base, J shed 4 bases, and the junction held 4 bases outside the gene matches. The CDR3 runs to 15 residues. The chain's CDR3 is CASSQGRGEGNTIYF. Here the CDR3 DNA reads TGCGCCAGCAGCCAAGGCAGGGGGGAAGGAAACACCATATATTTT.

This clonotype was seen only a few times. The CDR3 DNA sequence: TGCGCCAGCAGCCCCACCGGACAGGGGGCGGGGATGCGGTACGTC. As protein: CASSPTGQGAGMRYV. This sequence joins TRBV5-1 and TRBJ2-7, with TRBD1 identical over 11 bases. CDR3 length: 15 residues. After removal of 4 bases from V and 12 bases from J, the junction contained 15 bases not matched to a gene. Looked up from germline, CDR1 is SGHRS and CDR2 is YFSETQ.

This clonotype was recorded many times. CDR3 sequence (DNA): TGTGCCACCAGCGCCTCCCCAGGGTTTGAAGCTTTCTTT. Encoded protein: CATSASPGFEAFF. The rearrangement links TRBV15 to TRBJ1-1, with D perhaps matching TRBD1 (5 bases). CDR1 is LNHNV, CDR2 YYDKDF, per germline (reference sequence). The CDR3 has 13 amino acids. V was cut by 5 bases and J by 7 bases, with 14 bases left in between.

The J gene is TRBJ2-7, the V gene TRBV20-1; 11 bases map to TRBD2. The CDR3 is 16 residues long. The V segment lost 5 bases and the J segment 6 bases; nucleotides outside the gene matches: 15. CDR1 is DFQATT and CDR2 is SNEGSKA in the germline V gene (reference sequence). The CDR3 sequence: CSARTITSGSVSEQYF. For the CDR3, the DNA is TGCAGTGCTCGCACCATTACTAGCGGGAGCGTAAGCGAGCAGTACTTC.

This clonotype was observed a few times. The chain is built from TRBV20-1 and TRBJ2-7; weak D call: TRBD1 (5 bases). The CDR3 runs to 14 residues. The V gene lost 4 bases and the J gene lost 1 base, with 14 bases spanning the gap. Germline values: CDR1 DFQATT, CDR2 SNEGSKA (reference sequence). This CDR3 is CSAIGPRASYEQYF. In DNA, the CDR3 is TGCAGTGCTATTGGCCCCAGGGCGTCCTACGAGCAGTACTTC.

At least ten counts were recorded for this clonotype. The CDR3 here is CSARYAGDPHNEQFF. The CDR3 DNA sequence: TGCAGTGCTAGATACGCAGGGGATCCCCACAATGAGCAGTTCTTC. The chain links TRBV20-1 to TRBJ2-1; D possibly corresponds to TRBD1 (6 bases). The V end lost 2 bases, the J end lost 5 bases, and 16 bases lay between the germline ends. The CDR3 sequence is 15 residues long. CDR1 is DFQATT and CDR2 is SNEGSKA in the germline V gene (reference sequence).

The V and J genes are TRBV24-1 and TRBJ2-2; D is uncertain. CDR3 length: 16 amino acids. Trimming removed 3 bases at V and 2 bases at J, with 12 bases between. Germline V gene sequence: CDR1 KGHDR, CDR2 SFDVKD. For the CDR3, the DNA is TGTGCCACCAGTGATCCGGCGACTGACAACACCGGGGAGCTGTTTTTT. Encoded protein: CATSDPATDNTGELFF.

This clonotype was seen only a few times. The J gene is TRBJ2-6, the V gene TRBV27; either TRBD1 or TRBD2 may supply D (6 bases each). The CDR3 spans 14 residues. Per germline, CDR1 MNHEY and CDR2 SMNVEV (reference sequence). Here the CDR3 reads CVPRGVSGANVLTF. DNA of the CDR3: TGTGTCCCGAGGGGGGTCTCTGGGGCCAACGTCCTGACTTTC.

This clonotype occurred a few times. The chain recombines TRBV7-6 with TRBJ2-3, with 9 bases that match TRBD2. The CDR3 has 15 residues. V was pared by 7 bases and J by 3 bases, with 8 bases of the junction left unmatched. Germline V gene data show CDR1 as SGHVS and CDR2 as FNYEAQ. The CDR3 here is CASNPSGTGTDTQYF. The CDR3 bases are TGTGCCAGCAACCCTAGCGGGACGGGAACAGATACGCAGTATTTT.

This clonotype was counted between two and nine times. The rearrangement uses TRBV12-3 or TRBV12-4 and TRBJ1-1, with D possibly being TRBD1 (5 bases). V was shortened by 6 bases and J by 4 bases, with 12 bases between the two germline ends. This CDR3 spans 13 amino acids. The CDR3 nucleotides read TGTGCCAGCAGCCGCAGGGTCTCCACTGAAGCTTTCTTT. It specifies CASSRRVSTEAFF.

This clonotype was seen more than once but under ten times. This rearrangement joins TRBV3-1 to TRBJ1-2; 9 nucleotides align to TRBD1. J gave up 0 bases and V 3 bases, and 2 bases lay outside the gene matches. The length of the CDR3 is 15 residues. CDR1 and CDR2 (germline): LGHDT, YNNKEL (reference sequence). The CDR3 here is CASSHGTGTNYGYTF. The CDR3 DNA reads TGTGCCAGCAGCCACGGGACAGGGACTAACTATGGCTACACCTTC.

This clonotype showed up many times. V gene TRBV28 combines with J gene TRBJ2-2; tentatively, D is TRBD1 (7 bases). In germline, CDR1 is MDHEN, CDR2 SYDVKM. Trimming pared 4 bases from V and 5 bases from J, leaving 17 bases between. The CDR3 is 16 amino acids. CDR3 loop: CASSSDREAPTGELFF. CDR3 coding DNA: TGTGCCAGCAGTTCCGACAGGGAGGCCCCTACCGGGGAGCTGTTTTTT.

Only a few counts were recorded for this clonotype. The CDR3: CASSTTWTGEETQYF. CDR3 in DNA: TGTGCCAGCAGTACCACATGGACAGGGGAAGAGACCCAGTACTTC. The chain uses TRBV12-3 or TRBV12-4 and TRBJ2-5, with TRBD1 matching 9 bases. V was pared by 5 bases and J by 3 bases, with 7 bases of the junction left unmatched. This CDR3 has 15 residues.

This clonotype appeared a few times. The chain combines TRBV6-2 or TRBV6-3 with TRBJ2-2; weak D call: TRBD2 (6 bases). V lost 6 bases and J lost 6, with 17 bases in between. The V gene's germline CDR1 is MNHEY and CDR2 SVGEGT. This CDR3 spans 15 amino acids. Written as DNA, the CDR3 is TGTGCCAGCAGCCAACCATGGAGGGGTCCCGGGGAGCTGTTTTTT. Protein product: CASSQPWRGPGELFF.

This clonotype was detected only a few times. The chain combines TRBV24-1 with TRBJ1-2; D gene ambiguous. V was shortened by 1 base and J by 9 bases, with 5 bases between the two germline ends. The CDR3 totals 11 residues. Germline V gives CDR1 KGHDR, CDR2 SFDVKD. DNA for the CDR3: TGTGCCACCAGTGATTTTCTCAGCTACACCTTC. Protein: CATSDFLSYTF.

The chain links TRBV14 to TRBJ2-3, with a tentative D call TRBD1 (5 bases). Germline V gene sequence: CDR1 SGHDN, CDR2 FVKESK. Trimming took off 5 bases at V and 5 bases at J, with 17 bases between the two ends. CDR3 size: 15 residues. CDR3 nucleotide sequence: TGTGCCAGCAGCTCCTCTGGTGGGGCTGTAGATACGCAGTATTTT. Amino acids: CASSSSGGAVDTQYF.

This chain uses TRBV15 with TRBJ2-7, with TRBD1 matching 7 bases. The CDR3 totals 15 residues. Germline loops: CDR1 LNHNV, CDR2 YYDKDF (reference sequence). Trimming took 5 bases from V and 0 from J; bases not matched to a gene: 7. CDR3 DNA sequence: TGTGCCACCAGCGACCGACAGGGAAGCTCCTACGAGCAGTACTTC. This encodes CATSDRQGSSYEQYF.

This clonotype was observed many times. The chain uses TRBV3-1 and TRBJ2-1; 10 bases match TRBD2. CDR3 length: 16 amino acids. The junction had 10 bases not matched to a gene; V was cut back by 4 bases and J by 7 bases. CDR1 and CDR2 from the germline V gene are LGHDT and YNNKEL (reference sequence). CDR3 sequence (DNA): TGTGCCAGCAGCCCCCAAGCGGGAGGGCCGTTAAATGAGCAGTTCTTC. It codes for CASSPQAGGPLNEQFF.

The CDR3 sequence: CASSSLLASGEQYF. CDR3 in DNA: TGTGCCAGCAGTTCTTTACTAGCCTCGGGGGAGCAGTACTTC. The rearrangement uses TRBV27 and TRBJ2-7; possibly TRBD2 for D (6 bases). Germline CDR1 MNHEY, CDR2 SMNVEV (reference sequence). The CDR3 is 14 amino acids. The V gene lost 4 bases and the J gene lost 7 bases, with 17 bases spanning the gap.

This clonotype showed up just a few times. CDR3: CASSLPRDSGGPQFF. The DNA for the CDR3 is TGCGCCAGCAGCTTGCCCCGGGACTCAGGGGGGCCGCAGTTCTTC. V usage is TRBV5-1 and J usage is TRBJ2-1; possibly TRBD1 for D (7 bases). Germline CDR1 SGHRS, CDR2 YFSETQ. The CDR3 is made up of 15 amino acids. The V gene lost 1 base and the J gene lost 12 bases, with 20 bases spanning the gap.